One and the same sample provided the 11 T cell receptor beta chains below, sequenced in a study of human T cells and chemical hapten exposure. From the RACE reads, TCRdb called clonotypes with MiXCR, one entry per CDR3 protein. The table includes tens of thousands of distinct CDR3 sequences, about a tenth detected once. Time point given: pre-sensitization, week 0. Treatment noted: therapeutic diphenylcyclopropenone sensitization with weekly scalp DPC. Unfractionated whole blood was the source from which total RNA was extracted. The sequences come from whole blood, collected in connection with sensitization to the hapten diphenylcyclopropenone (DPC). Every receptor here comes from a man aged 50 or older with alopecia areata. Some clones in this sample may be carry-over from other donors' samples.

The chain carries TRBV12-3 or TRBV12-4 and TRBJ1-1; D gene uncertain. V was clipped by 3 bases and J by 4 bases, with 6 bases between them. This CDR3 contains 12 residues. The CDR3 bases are TGTGCCAGCAGTTTGAGGGTCACTGAAGCTTTCTTT. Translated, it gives CASSLRVTEAFF.

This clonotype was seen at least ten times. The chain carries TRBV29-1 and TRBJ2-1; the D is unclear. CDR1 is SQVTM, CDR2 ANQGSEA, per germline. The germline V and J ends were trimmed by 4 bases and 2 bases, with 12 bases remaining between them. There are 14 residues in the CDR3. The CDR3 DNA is TGCAGCGTTGCGGCCGGTCTTACCTACAATGAGCAGTTCTTC. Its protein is CSVAAGLTYNEQFF.

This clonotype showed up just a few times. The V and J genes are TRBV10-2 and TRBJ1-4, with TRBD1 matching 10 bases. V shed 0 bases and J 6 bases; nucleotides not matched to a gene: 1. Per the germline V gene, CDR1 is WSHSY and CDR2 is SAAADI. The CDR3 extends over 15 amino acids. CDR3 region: CASSESTGGHEKLFF. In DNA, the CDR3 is TGCGCCAGCAGTGAGTCGACAGGGGGCCATGAAAAACTGTTTTTT.

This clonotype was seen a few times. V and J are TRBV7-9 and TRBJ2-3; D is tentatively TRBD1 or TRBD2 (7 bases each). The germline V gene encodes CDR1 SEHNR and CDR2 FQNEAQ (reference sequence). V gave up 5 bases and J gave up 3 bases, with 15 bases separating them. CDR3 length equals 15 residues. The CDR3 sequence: CASSKYRGGTDTQYF. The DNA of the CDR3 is TGTGCCAGCAGCAAGTACAGGGGAGGGACAGATACGCAGTATTTT.

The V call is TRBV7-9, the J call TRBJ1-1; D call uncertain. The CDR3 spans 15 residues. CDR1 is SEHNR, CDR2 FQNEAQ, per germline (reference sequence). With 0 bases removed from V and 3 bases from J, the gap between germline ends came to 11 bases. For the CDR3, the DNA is TGTGCCAGCAGCTTAGCTCAGGTGGCGGACACTGAAGCTTTCTTT. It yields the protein CASSLAQVADTEAFF.

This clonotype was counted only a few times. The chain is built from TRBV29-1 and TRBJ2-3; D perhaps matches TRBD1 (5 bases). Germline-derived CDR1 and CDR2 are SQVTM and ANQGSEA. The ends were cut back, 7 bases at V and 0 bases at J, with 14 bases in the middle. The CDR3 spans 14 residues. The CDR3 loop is CSAPTGASTDTQYF. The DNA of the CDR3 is TGCAGCGCTCCAACTGGGGCTAGCACAGATACGCAGTATTTT.

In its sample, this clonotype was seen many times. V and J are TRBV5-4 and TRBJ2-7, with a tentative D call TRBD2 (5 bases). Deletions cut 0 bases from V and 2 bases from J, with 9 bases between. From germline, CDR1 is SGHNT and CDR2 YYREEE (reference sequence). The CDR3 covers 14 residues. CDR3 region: CASSLGQEAYEQYF. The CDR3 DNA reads TGTGCCAGCAGCTTGGGGCAGGAGGCCTACGAGCAGTACTTC.

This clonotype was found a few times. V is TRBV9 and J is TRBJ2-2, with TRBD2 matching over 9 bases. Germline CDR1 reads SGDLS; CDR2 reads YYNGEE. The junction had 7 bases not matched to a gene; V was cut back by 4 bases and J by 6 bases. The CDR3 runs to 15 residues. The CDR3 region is CASSLGGLAAGELFF. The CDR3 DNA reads TGTGCCAGCAGCCTGGGGGGACTAGCTGCCGGGGAGCTGTTTTTT.

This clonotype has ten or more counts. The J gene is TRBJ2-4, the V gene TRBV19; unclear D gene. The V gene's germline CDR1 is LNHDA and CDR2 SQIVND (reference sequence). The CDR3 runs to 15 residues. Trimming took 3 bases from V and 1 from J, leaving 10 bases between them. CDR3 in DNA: TGTGCCAGTAGTATGGACGGCCTGGCCAAAAACATTCAGTACTTC. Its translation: CASSMDGLAKNIQYF.

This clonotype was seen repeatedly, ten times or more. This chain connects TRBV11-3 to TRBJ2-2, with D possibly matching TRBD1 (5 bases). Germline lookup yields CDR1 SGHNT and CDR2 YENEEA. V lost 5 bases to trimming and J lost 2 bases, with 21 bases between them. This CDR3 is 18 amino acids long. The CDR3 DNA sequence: TGTGCCAGCAGCAACCCCCCCGACAGACCTTTTAACACCGGGGAGCTGTTTTTT. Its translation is CASSNPPDRPFNTGELFF. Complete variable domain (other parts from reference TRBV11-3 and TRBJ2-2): EAGVVQSPRYKIIEKKQPVAFWCNPISGHNTLYWYLQNLGQGPELLIRYENEEAVDDSQLPKDRFSAERLKGVDSTLKIQPAELGDSAVYLCASSNPPDRPFNTGELFFGEGSRLTVL.

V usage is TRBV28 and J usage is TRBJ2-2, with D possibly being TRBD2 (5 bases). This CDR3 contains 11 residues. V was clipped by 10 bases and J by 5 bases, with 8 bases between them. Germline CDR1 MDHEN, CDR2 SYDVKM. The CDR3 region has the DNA TGTGCCACCGGGAAAACCGGGGAGCTGTTTTTT. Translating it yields CATGKTGELFF.